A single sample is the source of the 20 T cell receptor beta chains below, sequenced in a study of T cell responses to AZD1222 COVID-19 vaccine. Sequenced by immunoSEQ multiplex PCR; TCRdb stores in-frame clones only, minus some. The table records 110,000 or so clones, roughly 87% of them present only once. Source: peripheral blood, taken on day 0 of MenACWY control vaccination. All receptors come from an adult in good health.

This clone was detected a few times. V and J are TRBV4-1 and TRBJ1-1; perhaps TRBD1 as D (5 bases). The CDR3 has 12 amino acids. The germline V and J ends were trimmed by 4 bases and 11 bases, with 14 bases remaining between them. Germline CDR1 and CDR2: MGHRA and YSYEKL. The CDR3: CASSPYGGGAFF. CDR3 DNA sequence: TGCGCCAGCAGCCCGTATGGGGGTGGGGCTTTCTTT.

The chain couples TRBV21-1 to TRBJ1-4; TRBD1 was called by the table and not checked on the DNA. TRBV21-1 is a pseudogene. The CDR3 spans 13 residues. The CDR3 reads CASSTDREEKLFF. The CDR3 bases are TGTGCCAGCAGCACTGACAGGGAGGAAAAACTGTTTTTT.

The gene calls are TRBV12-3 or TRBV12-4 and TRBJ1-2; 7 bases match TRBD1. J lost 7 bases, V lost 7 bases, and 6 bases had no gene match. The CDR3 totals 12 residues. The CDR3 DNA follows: TGTGCCAGCACCAAGGGGGCGCTTGGCTACACCTTC. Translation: CASTKGALGYTF.

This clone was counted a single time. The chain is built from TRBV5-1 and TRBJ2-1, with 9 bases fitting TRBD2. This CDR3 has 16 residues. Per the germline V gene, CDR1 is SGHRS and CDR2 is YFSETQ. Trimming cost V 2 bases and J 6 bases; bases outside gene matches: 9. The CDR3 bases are TGCGCCAGCAGCTTTGGTGGTGGCGGGGGGGCCAATGAGCAGTTCTTC. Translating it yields CASSFGGGGGANEQFF.

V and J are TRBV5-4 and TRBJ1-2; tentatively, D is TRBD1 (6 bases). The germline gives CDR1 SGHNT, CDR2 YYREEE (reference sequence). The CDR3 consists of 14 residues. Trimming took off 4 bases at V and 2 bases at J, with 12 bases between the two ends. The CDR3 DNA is TGTGCCAGCAGCCAGGACAGCGCCAACTATGGCTACACCTTC. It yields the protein CASSQDSANYGYTF.

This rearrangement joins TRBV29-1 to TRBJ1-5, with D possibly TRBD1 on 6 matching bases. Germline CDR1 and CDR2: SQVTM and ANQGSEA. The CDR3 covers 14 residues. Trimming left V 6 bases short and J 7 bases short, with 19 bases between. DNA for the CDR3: TGCAGCGTCTGGGCGGGGGGCTTCGGCCAGCCCCAGCATTTT. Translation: CSVWAGGFGQPQHF. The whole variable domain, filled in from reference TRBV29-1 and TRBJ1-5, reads SAVISQKPSRDICQRGTSLTIQCQVDSQVTMMFWYRQQPGQSLTLIATANQGSEATYESGFVIDKFPISRPNLTFSTLTVSNMSPEDSSIYLCSVWAGGFGQPQHFGDGTRLSIL.

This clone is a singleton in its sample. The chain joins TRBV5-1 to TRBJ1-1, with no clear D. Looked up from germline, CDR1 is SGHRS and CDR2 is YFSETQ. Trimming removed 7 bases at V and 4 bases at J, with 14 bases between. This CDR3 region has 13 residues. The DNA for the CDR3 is TGCGCCAGCGTAGGCCCGGGAGGCACTGAAGCTTTCTTT. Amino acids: CASVGPGGTEAFF. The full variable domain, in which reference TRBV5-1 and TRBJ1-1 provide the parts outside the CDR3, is KAGVTQTPRYLIKTRGQQVTLSCSPISGHRSVSWYQQTPGQGLQFLFEYFSETQRNKGNFPGRFSGRQFSNSRSEMNVSTLELGDSALYLCASVGPGGTEAFFGQGTRLTVV.

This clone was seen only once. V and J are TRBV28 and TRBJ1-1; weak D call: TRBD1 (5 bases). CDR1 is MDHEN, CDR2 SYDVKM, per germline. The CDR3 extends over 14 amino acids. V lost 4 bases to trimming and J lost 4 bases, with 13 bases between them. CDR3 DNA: TGTGCCAGCAGTTGGGGTGAGGGGAGCACTGAAGCTTTCTTT. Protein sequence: CASSWGEGSTEAFF. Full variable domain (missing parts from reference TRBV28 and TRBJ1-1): DVKVTQSSRYLVKRTGEKVFLECVQDMDHENMFWYRQDPGLGLRLIYFSYDVKMKEKGDIPEGYSVSREKKERFSLILESASTNQTSMYLCASSWGEGSTEAFFGQGTRLTVV.

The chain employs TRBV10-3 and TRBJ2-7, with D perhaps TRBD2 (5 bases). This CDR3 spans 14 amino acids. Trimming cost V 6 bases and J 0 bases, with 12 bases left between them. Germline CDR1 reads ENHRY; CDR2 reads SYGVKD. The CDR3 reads CAISDNRGSYEQYF. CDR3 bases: TGTGCCATCAGCGATAACCGGGGCTCCTACGAGCAGTACTTC.

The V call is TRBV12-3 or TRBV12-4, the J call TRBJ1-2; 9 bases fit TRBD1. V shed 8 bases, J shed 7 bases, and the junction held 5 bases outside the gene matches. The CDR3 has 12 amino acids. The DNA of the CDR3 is TGTGCCAGCGGACAGGGGACGGGTGGCTACACCTTC. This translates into CASGQGTGGYTF.

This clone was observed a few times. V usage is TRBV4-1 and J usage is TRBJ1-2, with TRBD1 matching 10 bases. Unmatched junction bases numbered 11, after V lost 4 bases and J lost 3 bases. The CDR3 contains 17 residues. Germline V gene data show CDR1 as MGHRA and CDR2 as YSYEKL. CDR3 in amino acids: CASSLSGTGAIDYGYTF. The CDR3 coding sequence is TGCGCCAGCAGCCTATCCGGGACAGGGGCGATCGACTATGGCTACACCTTC.

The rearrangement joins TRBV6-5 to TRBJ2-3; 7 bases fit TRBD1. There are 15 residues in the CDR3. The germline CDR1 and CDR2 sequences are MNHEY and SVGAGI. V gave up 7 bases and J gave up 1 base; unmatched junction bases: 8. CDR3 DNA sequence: TGTGCCAGCAAACAGACAGGGATGGGCACAGATACGCAGTATTTT. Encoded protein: CASKQTGMGTDTQYF.

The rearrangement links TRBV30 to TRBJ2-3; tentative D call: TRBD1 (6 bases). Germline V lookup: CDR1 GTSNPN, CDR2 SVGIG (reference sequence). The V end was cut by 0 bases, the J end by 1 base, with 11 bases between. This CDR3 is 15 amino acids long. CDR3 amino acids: CAWSVIQGRTDTQYF. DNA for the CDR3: TGTGCCTGGAGTGTGATACAGGGTCGCACAGATACGCAGTATTTT.

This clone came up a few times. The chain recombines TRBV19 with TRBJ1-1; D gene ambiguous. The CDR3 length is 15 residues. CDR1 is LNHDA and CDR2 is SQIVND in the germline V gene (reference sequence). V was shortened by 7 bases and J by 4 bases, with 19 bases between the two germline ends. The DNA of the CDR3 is TGTGCCAGTATGGGCAAATGGGGATTGGGCACTGAAGCTTTCTTT. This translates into CASMGKWGLGTEAFF.

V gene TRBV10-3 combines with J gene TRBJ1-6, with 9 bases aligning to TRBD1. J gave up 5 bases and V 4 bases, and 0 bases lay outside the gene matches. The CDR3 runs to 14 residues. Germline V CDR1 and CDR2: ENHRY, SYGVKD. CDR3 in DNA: TGTGCCATCAGTGGGGACAGGGATAATTCACCCCTCCACTTT. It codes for CAISGDRDNSPLHF.

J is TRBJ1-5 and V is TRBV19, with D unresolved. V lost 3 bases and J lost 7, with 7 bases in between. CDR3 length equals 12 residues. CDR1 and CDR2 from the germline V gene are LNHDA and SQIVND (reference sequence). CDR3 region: CASSIGEQPQHF. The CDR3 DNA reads TGTGCCAGTAGTATCGGGGAACAGCCCCAGCATTTT.

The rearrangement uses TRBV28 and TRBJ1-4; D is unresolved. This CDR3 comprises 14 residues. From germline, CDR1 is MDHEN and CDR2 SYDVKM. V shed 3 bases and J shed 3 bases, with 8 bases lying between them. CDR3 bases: TGTGCCAGCAGTTTGAACGTGCCTAATGAAAAACTGTTTTTT. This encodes CASSLNVPNEKLFF.

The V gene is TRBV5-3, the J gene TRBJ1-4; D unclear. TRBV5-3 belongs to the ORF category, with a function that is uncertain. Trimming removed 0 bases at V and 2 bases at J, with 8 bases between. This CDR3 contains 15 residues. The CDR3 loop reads CARSLGGLTNEKLFF. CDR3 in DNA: TGTGCCAGAAGCTTGGGAGGGTTGACTAATGAAAAACTGTTTTTT.

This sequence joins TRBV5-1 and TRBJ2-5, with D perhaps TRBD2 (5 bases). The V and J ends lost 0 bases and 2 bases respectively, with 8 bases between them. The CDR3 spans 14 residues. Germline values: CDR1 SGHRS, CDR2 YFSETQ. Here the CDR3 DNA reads TGCGCCAGCAGCTTGGGGCAGCGGCAAGAGACCCAGTACTTC. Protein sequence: CASSLGQRQETQYF.

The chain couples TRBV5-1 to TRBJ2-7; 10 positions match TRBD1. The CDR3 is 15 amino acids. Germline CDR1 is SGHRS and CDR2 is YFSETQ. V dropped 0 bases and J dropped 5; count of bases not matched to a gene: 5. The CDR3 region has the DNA TGCGCCAGCAGCTTGGGGGACAGGGGAGAGCACGAGCAGTACTTC. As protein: CASSLGDRGEHEQYF.